These T cell receptor beta chains were read from a single sample in a study of molecular identifiers for immune sequencing clone quantification. TCRdb re-derived calls from the PCR reads in MiXCR, one entry per CDR3 protein. The sample lists approximately 54,000 distinct CDR3 sequences; roughly a quarter were seen once. Sequences were obtained from naive CD8+ T cells from blood, with Jurkat cell RNA spiked in. Receptors were obtained from a human donor in good health. Some libraries in this study had Jurkat cell RNA spiked in. CDR3s include the opening cysteine and the closing phenylalanine or tryptophan. The order of the fields is J gene, D gene, clone size, V gene, CDR3 protein, CDR3 DNA. D genes are given only for firm matches. Not all rows give a size; the values are once, few, many and, for expanded clones, a class.

J gene: TRBJ2-3; D gene: -; clone size: many; V gene: TRBV5-1; CDR3 protein: CASSFRGSSTDTQYF; CDR3 DNA: TGCGCCAGCAGCTTTAGGGGTAGTAGCACAGATACGCAGTATTTT
J gene: TRBJ2-2; D gene: -; clone size: many; V gene: TRBV24-1; CDR3 protein: CATSDLHTGELFF; CDR3 DNA: TGTGCCACCAGTGATTTGCACACCGGGGAGCTGTTTTTT
J gene: TRBJ1-2; D gene: -; clone size: many; V gene: TRBV4-1; CDR3 protein: CASSRDEANYGYTF; CDR3 DNA: TGCGCCAGCAGCCGAGACGAAGCTAACTATGGCTACACCTTC
J gene: TRBJ2-7; D gene: -; clone size: many; V gene: TRBV5-4; CDR3 protein: CAATRDWGHEQYF; CDR3 DNA: TGTGCCGCCACGCGCGATTGGGGACACGAGCAGTACTTC
J gene: TRBJ2-7; D gene: TRBD1; clone size: few; V gene: TRBV7-9; CDR3 protein: CASNSGGTGFSYEQYF; CDR3 DNA: TGTGCCAGCAACTCCGGCGGGACAGGGTTCTCCTACGAGCAGTACTTC
J gene: TRBJ2-2; D gene: -; clone size: few; V gene: TRBV27; CDR3 protein: CASSTSHRELFF; CDR3 DNA: TGTGCCAGCAGCACCTCCCACCGGGAGCTGTTTTTT
J gene: TRBJ2-5; D gene: TRBD2; clone size: few; V gene: TRBV9; CDR3 protein: CASSVGSGVGETQYF; CDR3 DNA: TGTGCCAGCAGCGTAGGGAGCGGGGTTGGAGAGACCCAGTACTTC
J gene: TRBJ2-5; D gene: TRBD1; clone size: many; V gene: TRBV4-1; CDR3 protein: CASSQDDRGETQYF; CDR3 DNA: TGCGCCAGCAGCCAAGATGACAGGGGTGAGACCCAGTACTTC
J gene: TRBJ2-2; D gene: TRBD1; clone size: few; V gene: TRBV27; CDR3 protein: CASSSRDSNTGELFF; CDR3 DNA: TGTGCCAGCAGTTCGAGGGACAGTAACACCGGGGAGCTGTTTTTT
J gene: TRBJ2-4; D gene: -; clone size: -; V gene: TRBV6-1; CDR3 protein: CASSDPGLSYIQYF; CDR3 DNA: TGTGCCAGCAGTGACCCGGGACTGAGTTACATTCAGTACTTC
J gene: TRBJ2-1; D gene: TRBD2; clone size: many; V gene: TRBV7-6; CDR3 protein: CASSLGTTRKFSGVYNEQFF; CDR3 DNA: TGTGCCAGCAGCCTTGGGACTACGAGGAAGTTTTCGGGGGTCTACAATGAGCAGTTCTTC
J gene: TRBJ1-5; D gene: -; clone size: -; V gene: TRBV27; CDR3 protein: CASSLYPTENSNQPQHF; CDR3 DNA: TGTGCCAGCAGTTTATACCCGACAGAGAATAGCAATCAGCCCCAGCATTTT
J gene: TRBJ2-4; D gene: -; clone size: many; V gene: TRBV4-3; CDR3 protein: CASSTKDPSRAKNIQYF; CDR3 DNA: TGCGCCAGCAGCACTAAGGACCCGTCGAGAGCCAAAAACATTCAGTACTTC
J gene: TRBJ2-3; D gene: -; clone size: many; V gene: TRBV6-2/TRBV6-3; CDR3 protein: CASTEGRTDTQYF; CDR3 DNA: TGTGCCAGCACGGAGGGGCGCACAGATACGCAGTATTTT